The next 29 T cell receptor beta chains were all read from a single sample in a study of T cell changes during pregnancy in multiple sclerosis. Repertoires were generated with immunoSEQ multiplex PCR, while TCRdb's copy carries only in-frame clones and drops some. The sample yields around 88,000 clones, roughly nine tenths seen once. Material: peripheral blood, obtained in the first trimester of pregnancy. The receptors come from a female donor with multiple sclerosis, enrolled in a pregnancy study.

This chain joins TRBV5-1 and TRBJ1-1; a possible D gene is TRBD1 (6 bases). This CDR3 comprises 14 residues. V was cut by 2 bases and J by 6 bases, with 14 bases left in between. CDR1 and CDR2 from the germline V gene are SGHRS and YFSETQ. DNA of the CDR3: TGCGCCAGCAGCTTCACACAGGGTTCTTCTGAAGCTTTCTTT. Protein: CASSFTQGSSEAFF. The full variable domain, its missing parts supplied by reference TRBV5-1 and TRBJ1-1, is KAGVTQTPRYLIKTRGQQVTLSCSPISGHRSVSWYQQTPGQGLQFLFEYFSETQRNKGNFPGRFSGRQFSNSRSEMNVSTLELGDSALYLCASSFTQGSSEAFFGQGTRLTVV.

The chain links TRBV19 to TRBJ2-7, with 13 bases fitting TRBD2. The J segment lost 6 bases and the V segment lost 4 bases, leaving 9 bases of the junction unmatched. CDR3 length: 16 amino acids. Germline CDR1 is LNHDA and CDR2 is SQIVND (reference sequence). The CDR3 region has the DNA TGTGCCAGTAGTAGAAGACTAGCGGGGGGAAGCGGCGAGCAGTACTTC. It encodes CASSRRLAGGSGEQYF.

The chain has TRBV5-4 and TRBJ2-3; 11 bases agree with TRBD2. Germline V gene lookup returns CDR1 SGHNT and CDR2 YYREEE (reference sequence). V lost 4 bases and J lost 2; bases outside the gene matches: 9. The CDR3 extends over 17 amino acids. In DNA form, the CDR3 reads TGTGCCAGCAGCCAGGGGACTAGCGGAAGGTTCACAGATACGCAGTATTTT. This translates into CASSQGTSGRFTDTQYF.

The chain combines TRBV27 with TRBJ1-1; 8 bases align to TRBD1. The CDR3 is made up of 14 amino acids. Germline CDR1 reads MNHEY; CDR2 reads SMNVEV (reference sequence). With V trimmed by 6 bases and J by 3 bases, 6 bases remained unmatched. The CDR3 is CASRTDREDTEAFF. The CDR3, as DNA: TGTGCCAGCAGGACGGACAGGGAGGACACTGAAGCTTTCTTT.

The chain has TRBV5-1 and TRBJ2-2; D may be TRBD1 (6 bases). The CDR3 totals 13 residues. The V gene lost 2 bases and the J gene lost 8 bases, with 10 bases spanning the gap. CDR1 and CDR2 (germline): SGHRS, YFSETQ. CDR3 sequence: CASSFAGVGELFF. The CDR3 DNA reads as TGCGCCAGCAGCTTTGCAGGGGTAGGGGAGCTGTTTTTT.

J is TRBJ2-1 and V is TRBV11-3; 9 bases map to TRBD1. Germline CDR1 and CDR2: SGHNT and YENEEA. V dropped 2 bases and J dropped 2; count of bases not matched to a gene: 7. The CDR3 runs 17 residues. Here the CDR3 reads CASSLWGGQGAYNEQFF. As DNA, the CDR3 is TGTGCCAGCAGCTTATGGGGGGGACAGGGAGCCTACAATGAGCAGTTCTTC. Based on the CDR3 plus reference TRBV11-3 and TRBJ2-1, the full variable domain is EAGVVQSPRYKIIEKKQPVAFWCNPISGHNTLYWYLQNLGQGPELLIRYENEEAVDDSQLPKDRFSAERLKGVDSTLKIQPAELGDSAVYLCASSLWGGQGAYNEQFFGPGTRLTVL.

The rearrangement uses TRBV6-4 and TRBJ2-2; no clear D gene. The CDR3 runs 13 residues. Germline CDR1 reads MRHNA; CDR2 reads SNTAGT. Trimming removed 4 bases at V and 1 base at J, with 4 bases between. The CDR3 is CASSGGNTGELFF. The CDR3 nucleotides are TGTGCCAGCAGTGGAGGGAACACCGGGGAGCTGTTTTTT.

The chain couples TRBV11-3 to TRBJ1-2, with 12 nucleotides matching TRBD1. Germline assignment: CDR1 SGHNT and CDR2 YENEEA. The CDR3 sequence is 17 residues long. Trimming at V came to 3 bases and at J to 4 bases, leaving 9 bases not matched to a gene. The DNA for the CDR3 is TGTGCCAGCAGCTTCTCCGGGACAGGGGGCTCTAGCTATGGCTACACCTTC. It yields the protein CASSFSGTGGSSYGYTF. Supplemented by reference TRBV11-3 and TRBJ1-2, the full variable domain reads EAGVVQSPRYKIIEKKQPVAFWCNPISGHNTLYWYLQNLGQGPELLIRYENEEAVDDSQLPKDRFSAERLKGVDSTLKIQPAELGDSAVYLCASSFSGTGGSSYGYTFGSGTRLTVV.

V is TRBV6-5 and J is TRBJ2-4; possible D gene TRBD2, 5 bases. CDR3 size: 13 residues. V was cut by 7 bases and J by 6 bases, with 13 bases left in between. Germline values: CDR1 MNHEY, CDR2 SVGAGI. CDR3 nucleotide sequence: TGTGCCAGCACTACCCTAGCCTCAAACATTCAGTACTTC. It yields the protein CASTTLASNIQYF.

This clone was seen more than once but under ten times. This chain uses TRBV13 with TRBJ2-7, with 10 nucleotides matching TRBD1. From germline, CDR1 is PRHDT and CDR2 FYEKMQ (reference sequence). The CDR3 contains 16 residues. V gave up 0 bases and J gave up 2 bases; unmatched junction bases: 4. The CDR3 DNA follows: TGTGCCAGCAGCTTAGGGCCGGGACAGGGGCCCTACGAGCAGTACTTC. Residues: CASSLGPGQGPYEQYF.

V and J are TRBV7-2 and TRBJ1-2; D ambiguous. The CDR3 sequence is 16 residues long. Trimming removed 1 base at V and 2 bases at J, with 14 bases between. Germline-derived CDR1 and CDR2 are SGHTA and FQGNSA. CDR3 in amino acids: CASSLVGSALNYGYTF. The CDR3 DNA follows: TGTGCCAGCAGCTTAGTGGGCTCGGCATTGAACTATGGCTACACCTTC.

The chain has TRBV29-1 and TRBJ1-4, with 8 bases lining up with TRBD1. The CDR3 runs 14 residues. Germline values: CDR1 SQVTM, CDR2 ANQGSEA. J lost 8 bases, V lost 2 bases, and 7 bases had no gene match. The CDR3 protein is CSVELQGAFEKLFF. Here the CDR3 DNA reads TGCAGCGTTGAACTCCAGGGGGCTTTCGAAAAACTGTTTTTT.

Written as DNA, the CDR3 is TGTGCCAGCAGGCGGAGGGGTGACAATGAGCAGTTCTTC. This codes for CASRRRGDNEQFF. The chain has TRBV7-2 and TRBJ2-1; tentative D call: TRBD2 (6 bases). The CDR3 contains 13 residues. V was pared by 6 bases and J by 5 bases, with 11 bases between. Germline V gives CDR1 SGHTA, CDR2 FQGNSA. The whole variable domain, filled in from reference TRBV7-2 and TRBJ2-1, reads GAGVSQSPSNKVTEKGKDVELRCDPISGHTALYWYRQSLGQGLEFLIYFQGNSAPDKSGLPSDRFSAERTGGSVSTLTIQRTQQEDSAVYLCASRRRGDNEQFFGPGTRLTVL.

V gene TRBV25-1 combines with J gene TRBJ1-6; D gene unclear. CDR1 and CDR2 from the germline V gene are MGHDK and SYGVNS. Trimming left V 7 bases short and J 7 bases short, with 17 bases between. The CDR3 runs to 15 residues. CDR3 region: CASNIGGSGNSPLHF. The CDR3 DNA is TGTGCCAGCAACATAGGAGGATCGGGGAATTCACCCCTCCACTTT.

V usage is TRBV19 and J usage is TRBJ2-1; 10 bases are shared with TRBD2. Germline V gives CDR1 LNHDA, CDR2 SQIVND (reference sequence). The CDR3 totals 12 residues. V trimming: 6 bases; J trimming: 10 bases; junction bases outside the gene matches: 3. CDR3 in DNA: TGTGCCAGTAGACAGGGACTAGCGGAGCAGTTCTTC. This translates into CASRQGLAEQFF.

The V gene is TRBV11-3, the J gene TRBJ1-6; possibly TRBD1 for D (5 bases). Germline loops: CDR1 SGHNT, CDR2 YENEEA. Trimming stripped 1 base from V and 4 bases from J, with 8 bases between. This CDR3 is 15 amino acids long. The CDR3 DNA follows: TGTGCCAGCAGCTTAGTCGGGGGTTATAATTCACCCCTCCACTTT. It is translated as CASSLVGGYNSPLHF.

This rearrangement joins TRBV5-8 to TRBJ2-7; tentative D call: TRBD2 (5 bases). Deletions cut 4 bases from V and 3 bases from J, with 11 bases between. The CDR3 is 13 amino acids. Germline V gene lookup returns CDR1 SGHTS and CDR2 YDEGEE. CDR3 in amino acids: CASSQTGLYEQYF. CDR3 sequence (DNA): TGTGCCAGCAGCCAAACCGGACTCTACGAGCAGTACTTC.

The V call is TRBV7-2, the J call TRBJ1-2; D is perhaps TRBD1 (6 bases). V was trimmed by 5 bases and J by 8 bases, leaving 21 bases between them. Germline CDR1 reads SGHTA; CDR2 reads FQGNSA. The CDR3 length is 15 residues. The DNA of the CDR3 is TGTGCCAGCAGCCCCACCGGGGGGGCATCCATAGGCTACACCTTC. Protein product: CASSPTGGASIGYTF.

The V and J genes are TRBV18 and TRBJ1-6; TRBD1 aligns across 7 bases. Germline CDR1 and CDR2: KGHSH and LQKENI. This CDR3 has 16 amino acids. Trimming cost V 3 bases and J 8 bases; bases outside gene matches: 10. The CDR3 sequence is CASSPLQAGGDSPLHF. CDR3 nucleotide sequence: TGTGCCAGCTCACCCTTGCAAGCAGGGGGTGATTCACCCCTCCACTTT. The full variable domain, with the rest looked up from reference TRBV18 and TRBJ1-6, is NAGVMQNPRHLVRRRGQEARLRCSPMKGHSHVYWYRQLPEEGLKFMVYLQKENIIDESGMPKERFSAEFPKEGPSILRIQQVVRGDSAAYFCASSPLQAGGDSPLHFGNGTRLTVT.

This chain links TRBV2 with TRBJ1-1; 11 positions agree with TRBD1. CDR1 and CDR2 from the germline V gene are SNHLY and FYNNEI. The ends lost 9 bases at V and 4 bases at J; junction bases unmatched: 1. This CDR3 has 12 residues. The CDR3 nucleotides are TGTGCCAGAGGGACAGGGGGCACTGAAGCTTTCTTT. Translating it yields CARGTGGTEAFF.

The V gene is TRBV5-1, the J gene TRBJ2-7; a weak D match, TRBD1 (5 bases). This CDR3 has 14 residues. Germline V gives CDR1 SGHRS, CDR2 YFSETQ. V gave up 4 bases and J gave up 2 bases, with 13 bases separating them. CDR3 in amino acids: CASSTTDRTYEQYF. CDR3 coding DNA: TGCGCCAGCAGCACAACCGACAGAACCTACGAGCAGTACTTC. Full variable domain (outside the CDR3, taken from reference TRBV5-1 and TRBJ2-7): KAGVTQTPRYLIKTRGQQVTLSCSPISGHRSVSWYQQTPGQGLQFLFEYFSETQRNKGNFPGRFSGRQFSNSRSEMNVSTLELGDSALYLCASSTTDRTYEQYFGPGTRLTVT.

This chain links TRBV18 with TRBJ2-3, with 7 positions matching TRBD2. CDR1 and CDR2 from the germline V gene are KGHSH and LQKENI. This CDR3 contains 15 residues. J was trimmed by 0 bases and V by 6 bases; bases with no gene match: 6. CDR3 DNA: TGTGCCAGCTCGCCGACTAGCCCGAGCACAGATACGCAGTATTTT. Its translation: CASSPTSPSTDTQYF.

CDR3 in amino acids: CASRRALNNEQFF. DNA for the CDR3: TGTGCCAGCAGGCGGGCCCTAAACAATGAGCAGTTCTTC. V and J are TRBV7-2 and TRBJ2-1; D is perhaps TRBD2 (5 bases). CDR1 and CDR2 (germline): SGHTA, FQGNSA. The length of the CDR3 is 13 residues. Trimming left V 6 bases short and J 5 bases short, with 11 bases between.

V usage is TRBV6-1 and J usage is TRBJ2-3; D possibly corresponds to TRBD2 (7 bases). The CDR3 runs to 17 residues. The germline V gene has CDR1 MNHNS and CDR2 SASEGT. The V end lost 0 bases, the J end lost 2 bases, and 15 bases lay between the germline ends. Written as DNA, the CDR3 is TGTGCCAGCAGTGAAGCGAGGGGGAGGGCCGTCACAGATACGCAGTATTTT. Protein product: CASSEARGRAVTDTQYF.

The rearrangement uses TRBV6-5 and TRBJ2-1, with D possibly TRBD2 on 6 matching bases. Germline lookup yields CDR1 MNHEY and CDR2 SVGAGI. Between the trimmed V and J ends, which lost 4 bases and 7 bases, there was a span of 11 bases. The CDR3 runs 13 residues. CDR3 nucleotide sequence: TGTGCCAGCAGTTCCCCGGGAGTGAATGAGCAGTTCTTC. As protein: CASSSPGVNEQFF.

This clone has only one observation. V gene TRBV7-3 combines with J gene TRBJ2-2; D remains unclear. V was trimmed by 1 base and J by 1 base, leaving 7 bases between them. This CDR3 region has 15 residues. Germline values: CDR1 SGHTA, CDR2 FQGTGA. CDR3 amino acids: CASSLSSRNTGELFF. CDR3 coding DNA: TGTGCCAGCAGCTTAAGTTCCAGGAACACCGGGGAGCTGTTTTTT.

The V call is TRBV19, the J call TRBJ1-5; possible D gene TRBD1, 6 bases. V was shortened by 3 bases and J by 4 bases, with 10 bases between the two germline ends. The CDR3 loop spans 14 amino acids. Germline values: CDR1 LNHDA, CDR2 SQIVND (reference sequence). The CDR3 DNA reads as TGTGCCAGTAGTATCCAGGGGTTGAATCAGCCCCAGCATTTT. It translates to CASSIQGLNQPQHF.

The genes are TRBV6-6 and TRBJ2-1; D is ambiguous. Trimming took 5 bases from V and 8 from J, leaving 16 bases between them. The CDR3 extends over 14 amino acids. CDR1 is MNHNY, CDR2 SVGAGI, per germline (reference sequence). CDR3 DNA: TGTGCCAGCAGTCCGTCTCTAGGATTCTATGAGCAGTTCTTC. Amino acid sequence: CASSPSLGFYEQFF.

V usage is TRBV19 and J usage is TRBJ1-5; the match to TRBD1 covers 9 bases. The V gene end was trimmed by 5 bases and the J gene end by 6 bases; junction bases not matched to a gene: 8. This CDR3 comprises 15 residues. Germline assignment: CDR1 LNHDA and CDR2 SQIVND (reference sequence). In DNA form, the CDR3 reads TGTGCCAGTAGTCTCCGGGACAGGGATTTTCAGCCCCAGCATTTT. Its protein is CASSLRDRDFQPQHF.